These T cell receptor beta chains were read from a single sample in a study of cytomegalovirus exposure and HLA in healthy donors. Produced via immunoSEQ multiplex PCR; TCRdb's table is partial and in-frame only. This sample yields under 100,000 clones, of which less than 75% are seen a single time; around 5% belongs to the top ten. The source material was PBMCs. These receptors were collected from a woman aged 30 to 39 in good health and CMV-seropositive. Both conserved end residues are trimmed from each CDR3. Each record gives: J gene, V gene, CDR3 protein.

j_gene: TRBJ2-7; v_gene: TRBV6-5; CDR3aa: ASRTTGGGEQY
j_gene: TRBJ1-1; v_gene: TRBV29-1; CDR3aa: SGHREPNTEAF
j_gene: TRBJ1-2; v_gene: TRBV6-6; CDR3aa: ASANQGGNYGYT
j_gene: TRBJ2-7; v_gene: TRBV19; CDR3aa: ATSRARGPYEQY
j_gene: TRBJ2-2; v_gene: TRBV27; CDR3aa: ASQRHSNTGELF
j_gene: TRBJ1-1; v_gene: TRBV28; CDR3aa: ASRWGGREAF
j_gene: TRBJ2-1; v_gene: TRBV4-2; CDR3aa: ASSPGLAGGREQF
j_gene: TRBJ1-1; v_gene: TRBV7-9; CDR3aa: ASSPPLREGVVEAF
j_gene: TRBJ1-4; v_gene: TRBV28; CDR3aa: ASSLQRELF
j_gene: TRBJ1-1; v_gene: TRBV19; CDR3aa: ASRGGSLNTEAF
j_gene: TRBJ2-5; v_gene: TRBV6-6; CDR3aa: ASSYGQVETQY
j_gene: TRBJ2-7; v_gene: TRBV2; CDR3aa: ASSDGQGVLYEQY
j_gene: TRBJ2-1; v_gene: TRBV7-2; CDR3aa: ASSLDGGSPLEF
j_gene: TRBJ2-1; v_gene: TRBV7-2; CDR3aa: ASSSRYNEQF
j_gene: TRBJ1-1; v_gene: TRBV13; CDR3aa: ASSLEGDREGEAF
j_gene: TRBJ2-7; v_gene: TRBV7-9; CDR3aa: ASSWAGTVVYEQY